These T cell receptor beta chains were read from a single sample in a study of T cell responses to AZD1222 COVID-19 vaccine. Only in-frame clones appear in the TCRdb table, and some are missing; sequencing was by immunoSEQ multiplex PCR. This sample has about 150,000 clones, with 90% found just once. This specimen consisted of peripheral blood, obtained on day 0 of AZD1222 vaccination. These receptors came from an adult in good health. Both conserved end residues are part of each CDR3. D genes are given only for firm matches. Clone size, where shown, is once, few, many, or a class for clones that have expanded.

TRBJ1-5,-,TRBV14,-,TGTGCCAGCAGCCAAGATGGCGGGGGGCGGCAATTGGGCAATCAGCCCCAGCATTTT,CASSQDGGGRQLGNQPQHF
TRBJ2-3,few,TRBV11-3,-,TGTGCCAGCAGCCACGCTAGCACAGATACGCAGTATTTT,CASSHASTDTQYF
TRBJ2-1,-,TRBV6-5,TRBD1,TGTGCCAGCAGGAAAGACAGGGGCCTCTTGAATGAGCAGTTCTTC,CASRKDRGLLNEQFF
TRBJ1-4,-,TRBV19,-,TGTGCCAGTAAAAGTAACGGGAATGAAAAACTGTTTTTT,CASKSNGNEKLFF
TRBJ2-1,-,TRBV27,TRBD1,TGTGCCAGCAGAACAGGGGGCGTCTGGAATGAGCAGTTCTTC,CASRTGGVWNEQFF
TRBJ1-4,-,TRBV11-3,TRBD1,TGTGCCAGCAGCTTCGCAGGACAGGGGGCTGGTGAAAAACTGTTTTTT,CASSFAGQGAGEKLFF
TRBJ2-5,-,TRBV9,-,TGTGCCAGCAGCGCCCAAGAGACCCAGTACTTC,CASSAQETQYF
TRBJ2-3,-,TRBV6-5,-,TGTGCCAGCGGTCAGGGCTCCTTTCGCACAGATACGCAGTATTTT,CASGQGSFRTDTQYF
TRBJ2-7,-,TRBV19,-,TGTGCCAGTAGTTACTATACCGGGATCTCCTACGAGCAGTACTTC,CASSYYTGISYEQYF
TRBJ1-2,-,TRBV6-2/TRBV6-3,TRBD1,TGTGCCAGCAGCCCCGGGACAGGGGGAGGCTACACCTTC,CASSPGTGGGYTF
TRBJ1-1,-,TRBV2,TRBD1,TGTGCCGGAAAACAACAGGGGAGGGACACTGAAGCTTTCTTT,CAGKQQGRDTEAFF
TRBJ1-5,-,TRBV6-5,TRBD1,TGTGCCAGCAGTCGCCTCGGACAGGACAATCAGCCCCAGCATTTT,CASSRLGQDNQPQHF
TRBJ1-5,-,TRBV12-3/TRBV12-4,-,TGTGCCAGCAGTGGAGCTGGTCAGCCCCAGCATTTT,CASSGAGQPQHF
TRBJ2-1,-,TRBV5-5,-,TGTGCCAGCAGCTTGGGTCGGGCCGCGGGCTCCTACAATGAGCAGTTCTTC,CASSLGRAAGSYNEQFF
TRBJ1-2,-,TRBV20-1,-,TGCAGTGCTAGTACGCCTGACTATGGCTACACCTTC,CSASTPDYGYTF
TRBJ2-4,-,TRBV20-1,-,TGCAGTGCTAGAGATATCGGCATTCAGTACTTC,CSARDIGIQYF